This record covers a single T cell receptor (beta chain). This specimen belongs to a study of blood T cell repertoires in COVID-19. Overall study context: The samples span acute and convalescent COVID-19 from the United States, Italy and Spain.

Cohort placement rested on clinical history that participants reported themselves. Trimming pared 2 bases from V and 5 bases from J, leaving 9 bases between. This CDR3 contains 14 residues. Germline CDR1 MNHNS, CDR2 SASEGT. How the authors handled the data: Researchers report that nucleated cell counts were estimated from reference gene primer amplification. Method: immunoSEQ multiplex PCR; TCRdb's copy keeps in-frame clones and lacks some. The V and J calls and clone size are taken from that table; D and trimming were inferred from the DNA. The sample holds about 270,000 clones, 85% to 90% seen once.

The TCR sequence derives from a young woman with acute COVID-19. V and J are TRBV6-1 and TRBJ1-4; weak D call: TRBD1 (5 bases). What was sequenced was PBMCs or T cells enriched from blood (not recorded which). For the CDR3, the DNA is TGTGCCAGCAGTGAACAGGGAAAGAATGAAAAACTGTTTTTT. It translates to CASSEQGKNEKLFF.